These 14 T cell receptor beta chains came from one sample sequenced in a study of cytotoxic CD8 clonotypes in ibrutinib-treated CLL. This table comes from immunoSEQ multiplex PCR, and its TCRdb copy is limited to in-frame clones, with some not included. This table holds about 200,000 clones, roughly 77% found once. The sequences come from PBMCs, collected after 12 months of ibrutinib treatment. The receptors stem from a human donor with chronic lymphocytic leukemia.

The chain carries TRBV2 and TRBJ2-7, with 7 positions matching TRBD2. V was clipped by 0 bases and J by 5 bases; unmatched bases: 10. Germline CDR1 SNHLY, CDR2 FYNNEI. The CDR3 totals 16 residues. This chain's CDR3 is CASSEAAGLPYNEQYF. CDR3 sequence (DNA): TGTGCCAGCAGTGAAGCGGCGGGACTACCGTACAACGAGCAGTACTTC.

The chain uses TRBV7-3 and TRBJ2-1; the D gene is possibly TRBD1 (6 bases). Germline CDR1 reads SGHTA; CDR2 reads FQGTGA. The length of the CDR3 is 14 residues. The V gene lost 3 bases and the J gene lost 9 bases, with 15 bases spanning the gap. CDR3 nucleotides: TGTGCCAGCAGCTTCAGTCCAGGGGCGGGTGAGCAGTTCTTC. Its protein is CASSFSPGAGEQFF. Filled out from reference TRBV7-3 and TRBJ2-1, the complete variable domain reads GAGVSQTPSNKVTEKGKYVELRCDPISGHTALYWYRQSLGQGPEFLIYFQGTGAADDSGLPNDRFFAVRPEGSVSTLKIQRTERGDSAVYLCASSFSPGAGEQFFGPGTRLTVL.

In regard to this clone: Other DNA sequences in this sample translate to the same CDR3. The V gene is TRBV19, the J gene TRBJ1-1; weak D call: TRBD1 (6 bases). Germline CDR1 reads LNHDA; CDR2 reads SQIVND (reference sequence). There are 14 residues in the CDR3. The V and J ends lost 3 bases and 1 base respectively, with 9 bases between them. The CDR3 nucleotides read TGTGCCAGTAGTATGGGACAACAGAACACTGAAGCTTTCTTT. Translated, it gives CASSMGQQNTEAFF. Full variable domain (outside the CDR3, taken from reference TRBV19 and TRBJ1-1): DGGITQSPKYLFRKEGQNVTLSCEQNLNHDAMYWYRQDPGQGLRLIYYSQIVNDFQKGDIAEGYSVSREKKESFPLTVTSAQKNPTAFYLCASSMGQQNTEAFFGQGTRLTVV.

A remark on this clone: Other DNA sequences in this specimen translate into the identical CDR3. This sequence joins TRBV5-4 and TRBJ2-1; D perhaps matches TRBD2 (5 bases). V shed 4 bases and J shed 0 bases, with 11 bases lying between them. This CDR3 contains 15 residues. The germline gives CDR1 SGHNT, CDR2 YYREEE (reference sequence). The CDR3 bases are TGTGCCAGCAGCCGGACGGGAAGCTCCTACAATGAGCAGTTCTTC. It is translated as CASSRTGSSYNEQFF.

The chain is built from TRBV2 and TRBJ1-5; D call uncertain. This CDR3 is 14 amino acids long. Germline V gene data show CDR1 as SNHLY and CDR2 as FYNNEI. Trimming took 6 bases from V and 2 from J, leaving 11 bases between them. Here the CDR3 reads CASRQILGNQPQHF. As DNA, the CDR3 is TGTGCCAGCAGACAAATCTTGGGCAATCAGCCCCAGCATTTT.

This clone was recorded a few times. The chain has TRBV5-1 and TRBJ2-3; 9 nucleotides align to TRBD2. Germline V gives CDR1 SGHRS, CDR2 YFSETQ. The V segment lost 2 bases and the J segment 2 bases; nucleotides outside the gene matches: 6. The CDR3 spans 16 residues. CDR3 DNA: TGCGCCAGCAGCTTCTTTAGCGGGAGCCTCACAGATACGCAGTATTTT. Protein: CASSFFSGSLTDTQYF.

The table lists this clone with a few counts. The V gene is TRBV7-9, the J gene TRBJ1-1; D is undetermined. Germline CDR1 and CDR2: SEHNR and FQNEAQ (reference sequence). V was clipped by 6 bases and J by 8 bases, with 13 bases between them. This CDR3 comprises 12 residues. CDR3 nucleotide sequence: TGTGCCAGCAGTTCAGGACGGAGGGAAGCTTTCTTT. Translation gives CASSSGRREAFF.

This rearrangement joins TRBV7-3 to TRBJ2-2; 11 bases are a match to TRBD2. From germline, CDR1 is SGHTA and CDR2 FQGTGA. V dropped 5 bases and J dropped 3; count of bases not matched to a gene: 14. This CDR3 region has 19 residues. The DNA for the CDR3 is TGTGCCAGCAGCCCCCGGGTTAGCGGGAGGGCCGGGCACACCGGGGAGCTGTTTTTT. Protein sequence: CASSPRVSGRAGHTGELFF.

The chain has TRBV5-1 and TRBJ2-1; 15 nucleotides match TRBD2. The trim removed 7 bases at V and 1 base at J, leaving 6 bases unmatched. There are 17 residues in the CDR3. Per germline, CDR1 SGHRS and CDR2 YFSETQ. The CDR3: CASVPGLAGGSYNEQFF. DNA of the CDR3: TGCGCCAGCGTCCCGGGACTAGCGGGAGGATCCTACAATGAGCAGTTCTTC.

The chain carries TRBV5-1 and TRBJ2-3; D gene uncertain. The CDR3 covers 13 residues. V lost 2 bases, J lost 9 bases, and 13 bases lay in between. Per the germline V gene, CDR1 is SGHRS and CDR2 is YFSETQ. The CDR3 DNA sequence: TGCGCCAGCAGCTTATGGTCCGTCAGGACGCAGTATTTT. Translated: CASSLWSVRTQYF.

This sequence joins TRBV4-1 and TRBJ1-5, with a possible D match to TRBD1 (5 bases). Germline-derived CDR1 and CDR2 are MGHRA and YSYEKL. V lost 5 bases to trimming and J lost 0 bases, with 11 bases between them. This CDR3 is built from 15 residues. CDR3 DNA sequence: TGCGCCAGCAGCTTTGGACACTATAGCAATCAGCCCCAGCATTTT. Residues: CASSFGHYSNQPQHF.

This chain connects TRBV4-3 to TRBJ2-7; no definite D call. V shed 2 bases and J shed 0 bases, with 8 bases lying between them. The germline V gene has CDR1 LGHNA and CDR2 YSLEER. The length of the CDR3 is 14 residues. The CDR3 nucleotides are TGCGCCAGCAGCCAAACAAGGAGCTCCTACGAGCAGTACTTC. This encodes CASSQTRSSYEQYF.

The chain has TRBV19 and TRBJ2-1; D unclear. Germline V gene data show CDR1 as LNHDA and CDR2 as SQIVND (reference sequence). CDR3 size: 15 residues. Deletions cut 3 bases from V and 4 bases from J, with 13 bases between. The CDR3 nucleotides read TGTGCCAGTAGTATGACTTCAGACCATTACAATGAGCAGTTCTTC. It is translated as CASSMTSDHYNEQFF. Full variable domain (rest looked up from reference TRBV19 and TRBJ2-1): DGGITQSPKYLFRKEGQNVTLSCEQNLNHDAMYWYRQDPGQGLRLIYYSQIVNDFQKGDIAEGYSVSREKKESFPLTVTSAQKNPTAFYLCASSMTSDHYNEQFFGPGTRLTVL.

This clone is a singleton in its sample. The chain uses TRBV18 and TRBJ1-2, with D possibly being TRBD1 (5 bases). The V gene's germline CDR1 is KGHSH and CDR2 LQKENI. Trimming pared 3 bases from V and 5 bases from J, leaving 19 bases between. The CDR3 contains 16 residues. The CDR3 is CASSPPQGSDRYGYTF. The CDR3 DNA reads as TGTGCCAGCTCACCCCCGCAGGGATCGGATCGGTATGGCTACACCTTC.